This T cell receptor beta chain was found in a study of blood T cells in healthy people across ages. All donors came from Russia, were Caucasian and healthy, and spanned ages roughly 6 to 100. Alongside a J-beta primer mix, a sample-barcoded 5' primer served in a second PCR lasting about 7 to 11 cycles. TCRdb re-called the 5' RACE reads with MiXCR, one entry per CDR3 protein. Among about 1.7 million distinct CDR3 sequences listed, over 25% were seen once. Study-wide points: Since the PBMCs were unsorted, naive and antigen-experienced cells could not be conclusively compared. Roughly linear age-related decline in beta diversity appeared, significant by age 40.

CDR3 length: 14 amino acids. V lost 6 bases to trimming and J lost 2 bases, with 14 bases between them. From germline, CDR1 is SNHLY and CDR2 FYNNEI. A word on this clonotype: Its antigen is still unknown.

The receptor comes from a woman aged 25 to 45 in good health. V and J are TRBV2 and TRBJ2-7; D gene unclear. What was sequenced was blood. The CDR3: CASRSQTAAYEQYF. DNA for the CDR3: TGTGCCAGCAGGTCCCAAACTGCCGCCTACGAGCAGTACTTC. The full variable domain, its missing parts supplied by reference TRBV2 and TRBJ2-7, is EPEVTQTPSHQVTQMGQEVILRCVPISNHLYFYWYRQILGQKVEFLVSFYNNEISEKSEIFDDQFSVERPDGSNFTLKIRSTKLEDSAMYFCASRSQTAAYEQYFGPGTRLTVT.